This entry concerns a single T cell receptor (beta chain). Its antigen remains unknown. This CDR3 region has 14 residues. Germline V gene sequence: CDR1 SGDLS, CDR2 YYNGEE. V lost 4 bases and J 5 bases, leaving 15 bases between the germline ends. The authors amplified TCR beta CDR3 regions from RNA transcripts. RT-PCR in the first round used HTBI primers; a second-round multiplex PCR followed. TCRdb analysed the multiplex PCR reads with MiXCR anew, one entry per CDR3 protein. The table lists about 230,000 distinct CDR3 sequences, approximately 42% of them singletons. These data come from a study of Graves' ophthalmopathy and Graves' hyperthyroidism. General observations from the study: The model achieved about 67% sensitivity and around 78% specificity for ophthalmopathy progression.

Ophthalmopathy donors' eye disease showed moderate-to-severe activity, CAS of at least 3, NOSPECS of at least 4 and duration under 3 months. Researchers turned away patients with other autoimmune diseases, uncontrolled infections, pregnancy or lactation. PBMCs originated in about 9.8 ml of fresh peripheral blood. This TCR derives from an adult man with Graves' ophthalmopathy. V usage is TRBV9 and J usage is TRBJ2-5, with D possibly TRBD2 on 7 matching bases. Sequencing was done on a sample of peripheral blood. The CDR3 DNA is TGTGCCAGCAGCTTGAGGGGGGGGCTGGAGACCCAGTACTTC. Its protein is CASSLRGGLETQYF.